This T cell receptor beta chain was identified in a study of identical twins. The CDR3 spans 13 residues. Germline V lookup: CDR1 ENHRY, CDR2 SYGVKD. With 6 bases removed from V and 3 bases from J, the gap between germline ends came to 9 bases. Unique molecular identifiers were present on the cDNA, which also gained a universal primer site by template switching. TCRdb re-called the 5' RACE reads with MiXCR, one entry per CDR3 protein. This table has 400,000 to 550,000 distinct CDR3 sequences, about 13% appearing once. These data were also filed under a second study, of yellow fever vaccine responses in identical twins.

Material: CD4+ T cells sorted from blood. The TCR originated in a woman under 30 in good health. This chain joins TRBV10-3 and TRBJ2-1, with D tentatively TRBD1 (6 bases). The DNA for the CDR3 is TGTGCCATCAGAGCAGGGGACTACAATGAGCAGTTCTTC. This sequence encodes CAIRAGDYNEQFF.